A single sample is the source of the 26 T cell receptor beta chains below, sequenced in a study of regulatory T cells in long-lasting Graves disease. Noted time point: newly diagnosed GD, antithyroid drugs for less than 3 months. PBMCs were the source of the RNA used for TCR sequencing. Relying on iRepertoire HTBI primers and Arm-PCR of CDR3 regions, the team built TCR beta libraries. TCRdb re-called the multiplex PCR reads with MiXCR, one entry per CDR3 protein. The table includes around 250,000 distinct CDR3 sequences, about 18% detected once. The starting material was peripheral blood mononuclear cells (PBMCs), obtained at new diagnosis, from a patient treated with antithyroid drugs. These receptors all come from a female donor with Graves disease.

This clonotype occurred many times. The V and J genes are TRBV4-1 and TRBJ2-3; TRBD2 aligns across 10 bases. This CDR3 comprises 16 residues. Per germline, CDR1 MGHRA and CDR2 YSYEKL. Trimming removed 0 bases from V and 7 bases from J; junction bases left unmatched: 7. The CDR3 loop reads CASSQDAGAGGYTQYF. The CDR3 bases are TGCGCCAGCAGCCAAGACGCTGGAGCGGGAGGGTATACGCAGTATTTT.

This clonotype was recorded at least ten times. The rearrangement joins TRBV10-3 to TRBJ1-6; no firm D call. CDR3 length: 12 residues. Trimming cost V 5 bases and J 6 bases, with 5 bases left between them. Per germline, CDR1 ENHRY and CDR2 SYGVKD. The chain's CDR3 is CAISPGNSPLHF. CDR3 DNA sequence: TGTGCCATCAGTCCCGGTAATTCACCCCTCCACTTT.

There are many counts of this clonotype. This chain links TRBV15 with TRBJ1-1; D may be TRBD1 (5 bases). The CDR3 is made up of 14 amino acids. The germline CDR1 and CDR2 sequences are LNHNV and YYDKDF (reference sequence). With 1 base removed from V and 2 bases from J, the gap between germline ends came to 8 bases. The CDR3 DNA reads as TGTGCCACCAGCAGAGCAGGGCCCAACACTGAAGCTTTCTTT. Translation: CATSRAGPNTEAFF.

In its sample, this clonotype was seen many times. The chain links TRBV5-8 to TRBJ1-2, with TRBD1 matching 9 bases. Germline CDR1 SGHTS, CDR2 YDEGEE. J lost 7 bases, V lost 4 bases, and 14 bases had no gene match. The CDR3 contains 16 residues. The CDR3 nucleotides read TGTGCCAGCAGCGACTATACAGGGGGCACGGTCCGTGGCTACACCTTC. Its protein is CASSDYTGGTVRGYTF.

This clonotype appeared many times. The chain employs TRBV20-1 and TRBJ1-5; D call uncertain. Per the germline V gene, CDR1 is DFQATT and CDR2 is SNEGSKA (reference sequence). The CDR3 has 14 amino acids. Trimming took off 0 bases at V and 3 bases at J, with 9 bases between the two ends. CDR3 protein: CSARESGPNQPQHF. The CDR3 DNA is TGCAGTGCTAGAGAAAGCGGCCCCAATCAGCCCCAGCATTTT.

In this sample, this clonotype turned up many times. The V gene is TRBV7-9, the J gene TRBJ1-6, with D perhaps TRBD1 (6 bases). This CDR3 is 16 amino acids long. Germline loops: CDR1 SEHNR, CDR2 FQNEAQ (reference sequence). Trimming shortened V by 5 bases and J by 8 bases, and 19 bases separated the two germline ends. The chain's CDR3 is CASSLGPGTTDSPLHF. The CDR3 coding sequence is TGTGCCAGCAGCCTAGGGCCGGGGACAACGGATTCACCCCTCCACTTT.

J is TRBJ2-5 and V is TRBV12-3 or TRBV12-4; possibly TRBD2 for D (7 bases). There are 12 residues in the CDR3. Trimming cost V 11 bases and J 5 bases, with 15 bases left between them. The CDR3: CAGKKGGETQYF. DNA of the CDR3: TGTGCCGGCAAAAAGGGGGGGGAGACCCAGTACTTC.

This clonotype has at least ten counts. The DNA is left out, because the CDR3 cannot be placed on it with certainty; the CDR3 is given as TCRdb lists it. This sequence joins TRBV7-9 and TRBJ2-1; the listed D gene, TRBD1, was not tested against the DNA. Germline loops: CDR1 SEHNR, CDR2 FQNEAQ (reference sequence). The CDR3 length equals 20 residues, ends included. CDR3 sequence reads: CASSFIRARGYASSYNEQFF.

Details on this clonotype: Possible read error: a much larger clone is one base away. V usage is TRBV18 and J usage is TRBJ1-1; TRBD1 matches 7 bases. The germline gives CDR1 KGHSH, CDR2 LQKENI. The CDR3 consists of 14 residues. This CDR3 reads CASSPGTERTVAFF. CDR3 coding DNA: TGTGCCAGCTCACCAGGGACAGAGAGGACTGTAGCTTTCTTT.

This clonotype has a handful of counts. The J gene is TRBJ2-3, the V gene TRBV7-9; D is undetermined. The germline CDR1 and CDR2 sequences are SEHNR and FQNEAQ (reference sequence). This CDR3 is built from 13 residues. Trimming removed 3 bases at V and 4 bases at J, with 8 bases between. CDR3 protein: CASSFLVSDTQYF. CDR3 bases: TGTGCCAGCAGCTTTCTGGTGTCAGATACGCAGTATTTT.

This clonotype was recorded at least ten times. The chain couples TRBV4-1 to TRBJ2-7; 12 nucleotides match TRBD1. CDR3 size: 18 residues. V dropped 0 bases and J dropped 5; count of bases not matched to a gene: 11. The germline V gene encodes CDR1 MGHRA and CDR2 YSYEKL. The CDR3 here is CASSQDPLGQGAFHEQYF. The CDR3 nucleotides read TGCGCCAGCAGCCAAGATCCCCTGGGACAGGGGGCTTTTCACGAGCAGTACTTC.

This clonotype appeared many times. This chain joins TRBV14 and TRBJ1-2; D is undetermined. CDR3 length equals 13 residues. Per the germline V gene, CDR1 is SGHDN and CDR2 is FVKESK. V lost 3 bases and J lost 2, with 7 bases in between. The CDR3 nucleotides are TGTGCCAGCAGCCAGGGCAGAAACTATGGCTACACCTTC. Translated: CASSQGRNYGYTF.

This clonotype was observed at least ten times. This sequence joins TRBV12-3 or TRBV12-4 and TRBJ1-4; 7 nucleotides match TRBD1. The CDR3 runs 13 residues. Losses at the gene ends were 6 bases for V and 6 bases for J; bases not matched to a gene: 4. The chain's CDR3 is CASSGQGDEKLFF. For the CDR3, the DNA is TGTGCCAGCAGCGGGCAGGGGGATGAAAAACTGTTTTTT.

This clonotype was picked up many times. The chain couples TRBV7-3 to TRBJ2-1; 9 bases match TRBD2. The germline V gene encodes CDR1 SGHTA and CDR2 FQGTGA. The length of the CDR3 is 15 residues. V lost 3 bases and J lost 7; bases outside the gene matches: 7. In DNA, the CDR3 is TGTGCCAGCAGCTTCTTAGCGGGAGATAGGAATGAGCAGTTCTTC. This encodes CASSFLAGDRNEQFF.

This clonotype was seen ten or more times. The rearrangement uses TRBV28 and TRBJ1-6; D not certain. The CDR3 contains 14 residues. Germline lookup yields CDR1 MDHEN and CDR2 SYDVKM. With 2 bases removed from V and 5 bases from J, the gap between germline ends came to 7 bases. CDR3 residues: CASSLVQNNSPLHF. In DNA, the CDR3 is TGTGCCAGCAGTTTAGTACAGAATAATTCACCCCTCCACTTT.

The chain uses TRBV5-4 and TRBJ2-1; tentatively, D is TRBD2 (5 bases). CDR1 and CDR2 (germline): SGHNT, YYREEE (reference sequence). The CDR3 has 13 amino acids. Trimming removed 0 bases from V and 13 bases from J, with 14 bases in between. Here the CDR3 reads CASSLEGVETQFF. Here the CDR3 DNA reads TGTGCCAGCAGCTTGGAGGGAGTAGAGACCCAGTTCTTC.

The rearrangement joins TRBV20-1 to TRBJ2-7, with D possibly TRBD1 on 6 matching bases. Trimming shortened V by 4 bases and J by 2 bases, and 12 bases separated the two germline ends. The CDR3 totals 13 residues. Germline V gene lookup returns CDR1 DFQATT and CDR2 SNEGSKA (reference sequence). The CDR3 region is CSATLTGTYEQYF. Here the CDR3 DNA reads TGCAGTGCTACCCTGACAGGAACCTACGAGCAGTACTTC.

The chain links TRBV7-8 to TRBJ2-7; 7 nucleotides line up with TRBD2. CDR1 is SGHVS and CDR2 is FQNEAQ in the germline V gene. Losses at the gene ends were 1 base for V and 5 bases for J; bases not matched to a gene: 8. CDR3 length: 15 residues. CDR3 sequence (DNA): TGTGCCAGCAGCTTAGTTGCGGGAGCATCCAACGAGCAGTACTTC. The encoded protein is CASSLVAGASNEQYF.

The chain couples TRBV16 to TRBJ1-2, with D hard to call. Germline V CDR1 and CDR2: KGHSY, FQNENV. The CDR3 loop spans 12 amino acids. V was clipped by 8 bases and J by 6 bases, with 13 bases between them. The CDR3 loop is CASCDGWDGYTF. DNA of the CDR3: TGTGCCAGCTGCGATGGCTGGGATGGCTACACCTTC.

On this clonotype itself: A much more abundant neighbour one base away suggests this may be a read error. V is TRBV29-1 and J is TRBJ2-7; D gene ambiguous. Germline values: CDR1 SQVTM, CDR2 ANQGSEA. The CDR3 has 13 amino acids. Trimming shortened V by 6 bases and J by 5 bases, and 17 bases separated the two germline ends. The chain's CDR3 is CSVVTRLVHEQYF. The CDR3 bases are TGCAGCGTCGTTACAAGGCTCGTCCACGAGCAGTACTTC.

This clonotype was picked up many times. The J gene is TRBJ2-1, the V gene TRBV6-2 or TRBV6-3, with 9 bases identical to TRBD2. Trimming removed 4 bases from V and 9 bases from J; junction bases left unmatched: 10. Germline loops: CDR1 MNHEY, CDR2 SVGEGT. This CDR3 has 15 residues. CDR3 residues: CASSSIVSGSGEQFF. The CDR3 DNA is TGTGCCAGCAGTTCCATCGTTAGCGGGAGTGGTGAGCAGTTCTTC.

This clonotype was seen ten or more times. At one end, the junction sequence differs from germline, possibly due to a read error. J is TRBJ1-1 and V is TRBV28; D is unresolved. Germline V gene sequence: CDR1 MDHEN, CDR2 SYDVKM. The CDR3 loop spans 14 amino acids. CDR3 residues: CTSSPYGPNTEAFF. DNA for the CDR3: TGTACCAGCAGTCCCTATGGGCCGAACACTGAAGCTTTCTTT. The full variable domain, its missing parts supplied by reference TRBV28 and TRBJ1-1, is DVKVTQSSRYLVKRTGEKVFLECVQDMDHENMFWYRQDPGLGLRLIYFSYDVKMKEKGDIPEGYSVSREKKERFSLILESASTNQTSMYLCTSSPYGPNTEAFFGQGTRLTVV.

This clonotype has only a few counts. The V and J genes are TRBV11-2 and TRBJ2-3, with D tentatively TRBD1 or TRBD2 (5 bases each). V was cut by 10 bases and J by 2 bases, with 19 bases left in between. In germline, CDR1 is SGHAT, CDR2 FQNNGV. This CDR3 spans 15 amino acids. The chain's CDR3 is CATGIRAGNTDTQYF. CDR3 DNA: TGTGCCACCGGGATTCGGGCAGGGAACACAGATACGCAGTATTTT. Full variable domain (outside the CDR3, taken from reference TRBV11-2 and TRBJ2-3): EAGVAQSPRYKIIEKRQSVAFWCNPISGHATLYWYQQILGQGPKLLIQFQNNGVVDDSQLPKDRFSAERLKGVDSTLKIQPAKLEDSAVYLCATGIRAGNTDTQYFGPGTRLTVL.

This clonotype was observed many times. The chain carries TRBV30 and TRBJ2-2; D may correspond to TRBD1 or TRBD2 (6 bases each). Germline lookup yields CDR1 GTSNPN and CDR2 SVGIG (reference sequence). V lost 2 bases and J lost 6, with 16 bases in between. This CDR3 is built from 15 residues. The CDR3: CAWSSTRGVAGELFF. The CDR3 DNA sequence: TGTGCCTGGAGTTCAACAAGGGGGGTGGCCGGGGAGCTGTTTTTT.

This clonotype was found many times. This chain links TRBV12-3 or TRBV12-4 with TRBJ2-5, with 9 bases matching TRBD2. V was pared by 8 bases and J by 5 bases, with 9 bases of the junction left unmatched. There are 14 residues in the CDR3. The CDR3 here is CASGSFGLAETQYF. The CDR3 DNA reads as TGTGCCAGCGGCAGTTTTGGACTAGCGGAGACCCAGTACTTC.

This clonotype has ten or more counts. The chain is built from TRBV11-2 and TRBJ1-2; possible D gene TRBD1, 6 bases. The V end lost 0 bases, the J end lost 8 bases, and 13 bases lay between the germline ends. Germline CDR1 and CDR2: SGHAT and FQNNGV. The CDR3 loop spans 14 amino acids. The CDR3 sequence: CASSLDQGMRGYTF. The DNA for the CDR3 is TGTGCCAGCAGCTTAGATCAGGGGATGCGGGGCTACACCTTC.